The clone carrying this TCR beta chain was picked up a small number of times. Its cognate antigen is unknown. Scientists ran DNA taken from cultured CD4+ T cells through the Oncomine TCR Beta short-read assay for sequencing. Genomic DNA was isolated from CD4+ T cells that had been cultured. MiXCR was run by TCRdb on the PCR reads, yielding one entry per CDR3 protein. The data contain 4,000 or so distinct CDR3 sequences, approximately 20% of them singletons. The treatment: 10-day PBMC culture with coronavirus spike peptide pools or control peptides (ViraFEST assay). Trimming took off 3 bases at V and 3 bases at J, with 3 bases between the two ends. Germline V lookup: CDR1 LGHNT, CDR2 FRNRAP. The CDR3 is 11 amino acids. The data are from a study of vaccination and CD4 T cells after COVID-19.

The V gene is TRBV12-5, the J gene TRBJ2-7; D is uncertain. The receptor comes from a human donor who had recovered from COVID-19. Sequenced material: CD4+ T cells from blood, cultured in vitro. The CDR3 here is CASGLGYEQYF. DNA for the CDR3: TGTGCTAGTGGTTTAGGCTACGAGCAGTACTTC. Full variable domain (remainder filled in from reference TRBV12-5 and TRBJ2-7): DARVTQTPRHKVTEMGQEVTMRCQPILGHNTVFWYRQTMMQGLELLAYFRNRAPLDDSGMPKDRFSAEMPDATLATLKIQPSEPRDSAVYFCASGLGYEQYFGPGTRLTVT.